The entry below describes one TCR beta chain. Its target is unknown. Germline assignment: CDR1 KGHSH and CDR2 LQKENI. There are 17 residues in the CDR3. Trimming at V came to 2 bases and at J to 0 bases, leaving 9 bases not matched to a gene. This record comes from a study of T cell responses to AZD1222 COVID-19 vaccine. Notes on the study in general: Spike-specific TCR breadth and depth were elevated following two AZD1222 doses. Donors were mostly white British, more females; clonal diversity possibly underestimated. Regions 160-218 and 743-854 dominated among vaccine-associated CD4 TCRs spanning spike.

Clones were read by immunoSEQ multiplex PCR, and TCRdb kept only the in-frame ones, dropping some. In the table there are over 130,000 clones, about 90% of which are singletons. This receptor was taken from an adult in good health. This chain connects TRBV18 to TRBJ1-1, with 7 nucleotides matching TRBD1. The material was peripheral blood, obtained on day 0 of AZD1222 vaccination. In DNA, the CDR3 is TGTGCCAGCTCACCAAACGAAGGGGGCTTAGTGAACACTGAAGCTTTCTTT. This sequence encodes CASSPNEGGLVNTEAFF.